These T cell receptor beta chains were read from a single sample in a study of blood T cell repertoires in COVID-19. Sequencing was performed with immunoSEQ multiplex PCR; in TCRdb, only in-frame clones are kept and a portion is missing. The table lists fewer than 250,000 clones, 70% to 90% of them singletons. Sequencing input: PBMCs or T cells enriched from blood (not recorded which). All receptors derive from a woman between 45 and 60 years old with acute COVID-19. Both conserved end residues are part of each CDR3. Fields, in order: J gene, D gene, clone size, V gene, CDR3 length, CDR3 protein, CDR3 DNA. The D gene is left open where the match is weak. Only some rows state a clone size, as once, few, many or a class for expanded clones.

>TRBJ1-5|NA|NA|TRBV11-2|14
CASSLRGHNQPQHF
TGTGCCAGCAGCTTGAGAGGGCACAATCAGCCCCAGCATTTT
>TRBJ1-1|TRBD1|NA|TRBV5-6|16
CASSLKTGLGNTEAFF
TGTGCCAGCAGCTTGAAGACAGGGCTGGGGAACACTGAAGCTTTCTTT
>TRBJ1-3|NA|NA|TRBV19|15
CASSIFWAPGNTIYF
TGTGCCAGTAGTATCTTCTGGGCTCCGGGAAACACCATATATTTT
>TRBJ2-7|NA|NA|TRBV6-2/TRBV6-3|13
CASSYRTAYEQYF
TGTGCCAGCAGTTACAGGACAGCCTACGAGCAGTACTTC
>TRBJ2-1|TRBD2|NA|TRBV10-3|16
CAISKPGGGAFGEQFF
TGTGCCATCAGTAAGCCCGGCGGGGGGGCCTTTGGGGAGCAGTTCTTC
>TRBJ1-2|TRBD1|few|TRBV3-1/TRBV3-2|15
CASSQRTGGPNGYTF
TGTGCCAGCAGCCAAAGAACAGGGGGCCCCAATGGCTACACCTTC
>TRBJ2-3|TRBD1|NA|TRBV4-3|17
CASSHQSGQGATDTQYF
TGCGCCAGCAGCCACCAATCGGGACAGGGGGCCACAGATACGCAGTATTTT
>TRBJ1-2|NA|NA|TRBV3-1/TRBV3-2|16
CASSQSPRDTLEGYTF
TGTGCCAGCAGCCAATCCCCAAGGGACACTCTTGAGGGCTACACCTTC
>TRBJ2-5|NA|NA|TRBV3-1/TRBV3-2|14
CASKSVRLEETQYF
TGTGCCAGCAAAAGCGTACGACTAGAAGAGACCCAGTACTTC
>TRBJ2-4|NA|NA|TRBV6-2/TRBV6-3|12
CASSYGANIQYF
TGTGCCAGCAGTTATGGAGCGAACATTCAGTACTTC
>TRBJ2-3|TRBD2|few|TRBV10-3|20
CAISERRTSGRSSSTDTQYF
TGTGCCATCAGTGAGAGACGGACTAGCGGGAGAAGCTCTAGCACAGATACGCAGTATTTT
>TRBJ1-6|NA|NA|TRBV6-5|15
CASRRDNSYNSPLHF
TGTGCCAGCAGAAGGGACAACTCCTATAATTCACCCCTCCACTTT
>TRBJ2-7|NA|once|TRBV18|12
CASLSGSNEQYF
TGTGCCAGCCTTTCGGGGAGCAACGAGCAGTACTTC
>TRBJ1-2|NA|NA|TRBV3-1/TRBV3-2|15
CASSQGDTFNYGYTF
TGTGCCAGCAGCCAGGGGGACACCTTCAACTATGGCTACACCTTC
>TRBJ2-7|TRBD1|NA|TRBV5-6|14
CASNTGTGPYEQYF
TGTGCCAGCAACACGGGGACAGGCCCCTACGAGCAGTACTTC
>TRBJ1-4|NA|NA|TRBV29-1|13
CSVGDTRGEKLFF
TGCAGCGTTGGGGACACCCGAGGGGAAAAACTGTTTTTT
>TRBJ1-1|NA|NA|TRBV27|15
CASSLYTGRNTEAFF
TGTGCCAGCAGTTTATACACTGGGCGGAACACTGAAGCTTTCTTT
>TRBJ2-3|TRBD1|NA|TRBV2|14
CAGRGQLSTDTQYF
TGTGCCGGAAGGGGACAGCTCTCCACAGATACGCAGTATTTT
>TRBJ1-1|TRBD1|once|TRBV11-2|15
CASSPTTGQVREAFF
TGTGCCAGCAGCCCCACAACCGGACAGGTGAGGGAAGCTTTCTTT
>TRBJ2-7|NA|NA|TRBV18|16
CASSPPRAQYDKEQYF
TGTGCCAGCTCACCACCCAGGGCCCAATACGATAAGGAGCAGTACTTC
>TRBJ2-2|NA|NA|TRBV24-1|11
CATSEHGELFF
TGTGCCACCAGTGAACACGGGGAGCTGTTTTTT
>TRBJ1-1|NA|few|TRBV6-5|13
CASSLFRGTEAFF
TGTGCCAGCAGTCTCTTCCGAGGGACTGAAGCTTTCTTT
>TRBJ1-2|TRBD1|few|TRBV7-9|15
CASSSWTGSNYGYTF
TGTGCCAGCAGCTCCTGGACAGGGTCCAACTATGGCTACACCTTC
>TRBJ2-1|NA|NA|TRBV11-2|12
CASSLQGNEQFF
TGTGCCAGCAGCTTACAGGGTAATGAGCAGTTCTTC
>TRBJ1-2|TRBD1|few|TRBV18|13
CASSPQGADGYTF
TGTGCCAGCTCACCACAGGGGGCGGATGGCTACACCTTC
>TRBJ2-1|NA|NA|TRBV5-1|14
CASSPDSRSVQQFF
TGCGCCAGCAGCCCGGACAGCCGTTCGGTTCAGCAGTTCTTC
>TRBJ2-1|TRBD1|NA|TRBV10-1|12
CASSKDRDEQFF
TGCGCCAGCAGTAAGGACAGGGATGAGCAGTTCTTC
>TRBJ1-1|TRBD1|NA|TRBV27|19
CASSFFGTASRLMNTEAFF
TGTGCCAGCAGTTTCTTCGGGACAGCGTCCCGGTTAATGAACACTGAAGCTTTCTTT
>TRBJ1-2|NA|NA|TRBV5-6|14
CASSLGRTAYGYTF
TGTGCCAGCAGCTTGGGACGGACAGCCTATGGCTACACCTTC
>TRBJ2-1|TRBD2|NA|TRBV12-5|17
CASGLDISGGLYNEQFF
TGTGCTAGTGGTTTGGACATCTCGGGGGGACTCTACAATGAGCAGTTCTTC
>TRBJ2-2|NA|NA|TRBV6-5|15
CASSLVTPNTGELFF
TGTGCCAGCAGCTTGGTTACACCGAACACCGGGGAGCTGTTTTTT
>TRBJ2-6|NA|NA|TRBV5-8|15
CASTLRGTGANVLTF
TGTGCCAGCACCCTGCGGGGAACTGGGGCCAACGTCCTGACTTTC
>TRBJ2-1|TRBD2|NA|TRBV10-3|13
CAISGLAGYEQFF
TGTGCCATCAGTGGACTAGCGGGGTATGAGCAGTTCTTC
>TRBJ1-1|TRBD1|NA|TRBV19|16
CASSPGTGGGNTEAFF
TGTGCCAGTAGTCCCGGGACAGGGGGCGGGAACACTGAAGCTTTCTTT
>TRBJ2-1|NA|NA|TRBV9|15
CASSVGGANYNEQFF
TGTGCCAGCAGCGTCGGCGGGGCTAACTACAATGAGCAGTTCTTC
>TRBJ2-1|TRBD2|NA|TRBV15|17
CATSRVSGGASYNEQFF
TGTGCCACCAGCAGAGTAAGCGGGGGGGCTTCCTACAATGAGCAGTTCTTC
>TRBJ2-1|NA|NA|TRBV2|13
CASQGEAYNEQFF
TGTGCCAGCCAGGGTGAGGCCTACAATGAGCAGTTCTTC
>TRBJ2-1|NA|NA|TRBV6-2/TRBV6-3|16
CASSYPHAAIYNEQFF
TGTGCCAGCAGTTACCCGCACGCGGCCATATACAATGAGCAGTTCTTC
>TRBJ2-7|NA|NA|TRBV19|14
CASSISDRSYEQYF
TGTGCCAGTAGTATCTCGGACAGAAGCTACGAGCAGTACTTC
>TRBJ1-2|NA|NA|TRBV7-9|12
CASSEAGYGYTF
TGTGCCAGCAGCGAAGCGGGCTATGGCTACACCTTC
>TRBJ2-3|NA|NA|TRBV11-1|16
CASSFWDGGNTDTQYF
TGTGCCAGCAGCTTTTGGGACGGGGGTAATACAGATACGCAGTATTTT